This entry lists 30 T cell receptor beta chains sequenced from one sample in a study of T-cell memory formation after mild COVID-19. TCRdb independently ran MiXCR on the 5' RACE reads; one entry per CDR3 protein. Counted here are around 440,000 distinct CDR3 sequences, around a sixth occurring once; the ten biggest clones make up 9% to 15%. Sequences were obtained from PBMCs or a T cell subset sorted from them (not recorded which). These receptors were collected from an adult woman who had mild COVID-19 (a few samples of this study predate the infection). Cell type and time point are not known.

This clonotype appeared a few times. V usage is TRBV2 and J usage is TRBJ2-5; 10 nucleotides match TRBD1. J gave up 2 bases and V 7 bases, and 7 bases lay outside the gene matches. Germline lookup yields CDR1 SNHLY and CDR2 FYNNEI. The CDR3 runs to 15 residues. CDR3 sequence (DNA): TGTGCCAGCAAACGGGACAGGGGAACTCAAGAGACCCAGTACTTC. Its protein is CASKRDRGTQETQYF.

The CDR3: CASSLMIAGGGTDTQYF. The CDR3 DNA reads TGTGCCAGCAGCTTAATGATAGCGGGAGGAGGAACAGATACGCAGTATTTT. The rearrangement uses TRBV7-3 and TRBJ2-3, with 10 bases fitting TRBD2. Germline values: CDR1 SGHTA, CDR2 FQGTGA. V gave up 1 base and J gave up 3 bases; unmatched junction bases: 7. The CDR3 extends over 17 amino acids.

This clonotype appeared a few times. The J gene is TRBJ2-2, the V gene TRBV5-5; 9 positions match TRBD1. This CDR3 spans 15 amino acids. The ends lost 2 bases at V and 7 bases at J; junction bases unmatched: 6. Germline CDR1 reads SGHKS; CDR2 reads YYEKEE (reference sequence). The CDR3 loop reads CASSFTGGENGELFF. The CDR3 bases are TGTGCCAGCAGCTTTACAGGGGGCGAGAACGGGGAGCTGTTTTTT. Looking up the rest from reference TRBV5-5 and TRBJ2-2 gives the full variable domain: DAGVTQSPTHLIKTRGQQVTLRCSPISGHKSVSWYQQVLGQGPQFIFQYYEKEERGRGNFPDRFSARQFPNYSSELNVNALLLGDSALYLCASSFTGGENGELFFGEGSRLTVL.

This clonotype was counted only a few times. The rearrangement uses TRBV24-1 and TRBJ2-2; D is ambiguous. The CDR3 is 14 amino acids. Trimming shortened V by 4 bases and J by 8 bases, and 13 bases separated the two germline ends. Germline CDR1 KGHDR, CDR2 SFDVKD. This chain's CDR3 is CATSEPTPTGELFF. The DNA of the CDR3 is TGTGCCACCAGTGAACCGACCCCGACTGGGGAGCTGTTTTTT.

The chain employs TRBV30 and TRBJ2-2; no reliable D call. Germline loops: CDR1 GTSNPN, CDR2 SVGIG (reference sequence). V lost 1 base, J lost 0 bases, and 6 bases lay in between. The length of the CDR3 is 14 residues. The CDR3 DNA sequence: TGTGCCTGGAGTGCCCGAACGAACACCGGGGAGCTGTTTTTT. As protein: CAWSARTNTGELFF.

The chain employs TRBV5-5 and TRBJ2-1, with 7 bases identical to TRBD2. V lost 5 bases, J lost 6 bases, and 5 bases stayed unmatched. Germline CDR1 reads SGHKS; CDR2 reads YYEKEE (reference sequence). This CDR3 comprises 13 residues. The CDR3 is CASREAGLNEQFF. The CDR3 DNA is TGTGCCAGCAGGGAAGCGGGGCTCAATGAGCAGTTCTTC.

The chain combines TRBV24-1 with TRBJ2-7, with D possibly TRBD2 on 6 matching bases. Germline-derived CDR1 and CDR2 are KGHDR and SFDVKD. This CDR3 is built from 12 residues. V shed 4 bases and J shed 4 bases, with 7 bases lying between them. As DNA, the CDR3 is TGTGCCACCAGTGACGGAGGGTACGAGCAGTACTTC. It is translated as CATSDGGYEQYF.

The chain recombines TRBV4-2 with TRBJ2-7; 9 bases line up with TRBD1. The length of the CDR3 is 15 residues. The J segment lost 4 bases and the V segment lost 1 base, leaving 5 bases of the junction unmatched. Germline V gene data show CDR1 as LGHNA and CDR2 as YNFKEQ. Here the CDR3 reads CASSQGTGVQYEQYF. CDR3 DNA: TGTGCCAGCAGCCAAGGGACAGGGGTACAGTACGAGCAGTACTTC.

This clonotype has more than one count but fewer than ten. J is TRBJ2-5 and V is TRBV9; 7 bases agree with TRBD2. CDR1 and CDR2 (germline): SGDLS, YYNGEE. The CDR3 is 14 amino acids. Trimming removed 4 bases from V and 1 base from J; junction bases left unmatched: 4. The CDR3 region is CASSLSSGQETQYF. The CDR3 region has the DNA TGTGCCAGCAGCTTATCTAGCGGCCAAGAGACCCAGTACTTC.

The V call is TRBV30, the J call TRBJ2-7; TRBD1 agrees at 10 bases. The CDR3 covers 13 residues. Germline V gene lookup returns CDR1 GTSNPN and CDR2 SVGIG (reference sequence). The J segment lost 6 bases and the V segment lost 1 base, leaving 3 bases of the junction unmatched. The DNA for the CDR3 is TGTGCCTGGAGTGAGGGGGACAGGGGCGAGCAGTACTTC. Amino acid sequence: CAWSEGDRGEQYF.

This clonotype came up a few times. V and J are TRBV5-6 and TRBJ2-2, with TRBD1 matching over 7 bases. This CDR3 is built from 16 residues. The J segment lost 0 bases and the V segment lost 0 bases, leaving 2 bases of the junction unmatched. CDR1 is SGHDT, CDR2 YYEEEE, per germline. This chain's CDR3 is CASSLVQGANTGELFF. CDR3 DNA sequence: TGTGCCAGCAGCTTGGTCCAGGGGGCGAACACCGGGGAGCTGTTTTTT.

The chain uses TRBV18 and TRBJ1-1; D may be TRBD1 (5 bases). Germline assignment: CDR1 KGHSH and CDR2 LQKENI. The CDR3 is 16 amino acids. Trimming left V 0 bases short and J 4 bases short, with 15 bases between. CDR3 nucleotides: TGTGCCAGCTCACCACCGGGAAAGGTCCAGGGCACTGAAGCTTTCTTT. Amino acid sequence: CASSPPGKVQGTEAFF. The full variable domain, rest sourced from reference TRBV18 and TRBJ1-1, is NAGVMQNPRHLVRRRGQEARLRCSPMKGHSHVYWYRQLPEEGLKFMVYLQKENIIDESGMPKERFSAEFPKEGPSILRIQQVVRGDSAAYFCASSPPGKVQGTEAFFGQGTRLTVV.

This clonotype was observed many times. The J gene is TRBJ2-7, the V gene TRBV10-3; 10 nucleotides line up with TRBD1. V was clipped by 4 bases and J by 3 bases; unmatched bases: 6. The V gene's germline CDR1 is ENHRY and CDR2 SYGVKD. The CDR3 spans 15 residues. The CDR3 DNA is TGTGCCATCAGTGGGGGGACAGGGGAAAACTACGAGCAGTACTTC. Translated, it gives CAISGGTGENYEQYF.

Ten or more counts support this clonotype. In DNA form, the CDR3 reads TGTGCCAGCAGTTTTAGACTAGCGGTGCGCACAGATACGCAGTATTTT. Amino acid sequence: CASSFRLAVRTDTQYF. V is TRBV12-3 or TRBV12-4 and J is TRBJ2-3, with 9 bases lining up with TRBD2. V was pared by 3 bases and J by 1 base, with 5 bases of the junction left unmatched. The CDR3 extends over 16 amino acids.

In its sample, this clonotype was seen a few times. The CDR3 region is CASSYQPGEAFF. The CDR3 nucleotides read TGCGCCAGCAGCTATCAACCAGGTGAAGCTTTCTTT. This rearrangement joins TRBV5-1 to TRBJ1-1; D unresolved. The germline CDR1 and CDR2 sequences are SGHRS and YFSETQ. This CDR3 spans 12 amino acids. V dropped 3 bases and J dropped 7 bases, with 10 bases sitting between them.

A few counts support this clonotype. The rearrangement joins TRBV9 to TRBJ1-1, with D possibly matching TRBD1 (5 bases). CDR1 is SGDLS and CDR2 is YYNGEE in the germline V gene. The CDR3 sequence is 14 residues long. V shed 3 bases and J shed 1 base, with 10 bases lying between them. CDR3 bases: TGTGCCAGCAGCGAGGGGTTTCGGAACACTGAAGCTTTCTTT. This gives the protein CASSEGFRNTEAFF.

V is TRBV20-1 and J is TRBJ2-3; 12 nucleotides line up with TRBD2. The CDR3 runs 15 residues. V dropped 5 bases and J dropped 2; count of bases not matched to a gene: 5. CDR1 and CDR2 (germline): DFQATT, SNEGSKA (reference sequence). This chain's CDR3 is CSASRTSGVTDTQYF. The DNA of the CDR3 is TGCAGTGCTTCGAGGACTAGCGGGGTCACAGATACGCAGTATTTT.

In its sample, this clonotype was seen a few times. The chain uses TRBV29-1 and TRBJ2-5; D might be TRBD1 (6 bases). CDR1 and CDR2 (germline): SQVTM, ANQGSEA. The CDR3 extends over 11 amino acids. The ends were cut back, 4 bases at V and 5 bases at J, with 8 bases in the middle. In DNA, the CDR3 is TGCAGCGTTGGGGGGCTGGAGACCCAGTACTTC. The encoded protein is CSVGGLETQYF.

V usage is TRBV12-3 or TRBV12-4 and J usage is TRBJ1-2; D is possibly TRBD1 (5 bases). V lost 8 bases to trimming and J lost 0 bases, with 7 bases between them. The CDR3 extends over 12 amino acids. CDR3 region: CASEGTNYGYTF. The CDR3 DNA follows: TGTGCCAGCGAGGGGACTAACTATGGCTACACCTTC.

This clonotype came up a few times. This chain connects TRBV10-3 to TRBJ1-2; D might be TRBD1 (6 bases). Germline V lookup: CDR1 ENHRY, CDR2 SYGVKD. This CDR3 has 13 amino acids. V was clipped by 3 bases and J by 4 bases, with 9 bases between them. The CDR3 protein is CAISEQGGYGYTF. CDR3 nucleotides: TGTGCCATCAGTGAACAGGGCGGCTATGGCTACACCTTC.

CDR3 nucleotides: TGTGCCAGCAGCTTAGTTTGGGGGGCAGTCACTGAAGCTTTCTTT. Translating it yields CASSLVWGAVTEAFF. This chain uses TRBV7-8 with TRBJ1-1; weak D call: TRBD1 (6 bases). With 1 base removed from V and 4 bases from J, the gap between germline ends came to 13 bases. Germline-derived CDR1 and CDR2 are SGHVS and FQNEAQ. The CDR3 is 15 amino acids.

This clonotype was detected a few times. V is TRBV24-1 and J is TRBJ1-2; D perhaps matches TRBD1 (6 bases). Germline V gene lookup returns CDR1 KGHDR and CDR2 SFDVKD. V lost 3 bases and J 0 bases, leaving 13 bases between the germline ends. There are 16 residues in the CDR3. CDR3 region: CATSDPRDIANYGYTF. CDR3 DNA sequence: TGTGCCACCAGTGATCCCAGGGACATAGCTAACTATGGCTACACCTTC.

This clonotype has a handful of counts. CDR3 sequence reads: CASSELTSGINEQYF. The CDR3 nucleotides read TGTGCCAGCAGCGAACTTACTAGCGGGATAAACGAGCAGTACTTC. The rearrangement links TRBV9 to TRBJ2-7; 10 bases align to TRBD2. With 3 bases clipped from V and 5 bases from J, the junction kept 8 bases outside the gene matches. This CDR3 comprises 15 residues. CDR1 is SGDLS, CDR2 YYNGEE, per germline.

This clonotype turned up a few times. This chain joins TRBV5-1 and TRBJ1-2; no firm D call. CDR1 SGHRS and CDR2 YFSETQ come from the germline V gene. Trimming removed 4 bases at V and 8 bases at J, with 24 bases between. This CDR3 region has 16 residues. Here the CDR3 DNA reads TGCGCCAGCAGCGGGCGAAGGTCACCAGAAGCCGGCGGCTACACCTTC. It yields the protein CASSGRRSPEAGGYTF.

The genes are TRBV7-9 and TRBJ2-3; D is uncertain. With 2 bases removed from V and 0 bases from J, the gap between germline ends came to 9 bases. The CDR3 length is 15 residues. Looked up from germline, CDR1 is SEHNR and CDR2 is FQNEAQ (reference sequence). CDR3 DNA: TGTGCCAGCAGCTTAAGGTCAGCTAGCACAGATACGCAGTATTTT. Its translation: CASSLRSASTDTQYF.

The CDR3 loop reads CASSLLTGGSYNEQFF. The CDR3 nucleotides are TGTGCCAGCTCGCTCTTGACAGGGGGCTCCTACAATGAGCAGTTCTTC. The rearrangement joins TRBV18 to TRBJ2-1, with 9 nucleotides matching TRBD1. In germline, CDR1 is KGHSH, CDR2 LQKENI. The V segment lost 6 bases and the J segment 0 bases; nucleotides outside the gene matches: 6. The CDR3 is 16 residues long. Based on the CDR3 plus reference TRBV18 and TRBJ2-1, the full variable domain is NAGVMQNPRHLVRRRGQEARLRCSPMKGHSHVYWYRQLPEEGLKFMVYLQKENIIDESGMPKERFSAEFPKEGPSILRIQQVVRGDSAAYFCASSLLTGGSYNEQFFGPGTRLTVL.

The rearrangement links TRBV24-1 to TRBJ2-1; 13 nucleotides align to TRBD2. Germline V CDR1 and CDR2: KGHDR, SFDVKD. There are 17 residues in the CDR3. Unmatched junction bases numbered 10, after V lost 3 bases and J lost 9 bases. The CDR3 region has the DNA TGTGCCACCAGTGATCTGCCCGGACTAGCGGGAGTTTCTGAGCAGTTCTTC. Translated, it gives CATSDLPGLAGVSEQFF.

This clonotype was seen more than once but under ten times. The chain links TRBV20-1 to TRBJ1-5, with a tentative D call TRBD1 (5 bases). CDR1 and CDR2 from the germline V gene are DFQATT and SNEGSKA (reference sequence). CDR3 length equals 17 residues. V lost 0 bases, J lost 0 bases, and 15 bases lay in between. The CDR3 is CSARDRSGTYSNQPQHF. CDR3 nucleotide sequence: TGCAGTGCTAGAGATCGATCCGGGACTTATAGCAATCAGCCCCAGCATTTT.

The chain is built from TRBV27 and TRBJ2-3, with D perhaps TRBD2 (6 bases). The germline gives CDR1 MNHEY, CDR2 SMNVEV (reference sequence). The germline V and J ends were trimmed by 2 bases and 6 bases, with 15 bases remaining between them. This CDR3 contains 15 residues. The CDR3 bases are TGTGCCAGCAGTTTAAACGGCGGGATGGTCGATACGCAGTATTTT. Translation: CASSLNGGMVDTQYF.

The chain employs TRBV6-5 and TRBJ2-6, with D tentatively TRBD1 or TRBD2 (5 bases each). V was trimmed by 3 bases and J by 4 bases, leaving 22 bases between them. Germline V gene sequence: CDR1 MNHEY, CDR2 SVGAGI. The CDR3 covers 19 residues. The chain's CDR3 is CASSYRLLKGRLGANVLTF. The CDR3 region has the DNA TGTGCCAGCAGTTATCGGCTTCTCAAGGGACGGCTGGGGGCCAACGTCCTGACTTTC.